The clone carrying this TCR beta chain was seen at least ten times. The data were obtained in a study of spatial heterogeneity in lung cancer. TCR cDNA molecules each carried a unique molecular identifier. TCRdb re-analysed the 5' RACE reads in MiXCR, keeping a single row per CDR3 protein. The repertoire holds about 21,000 distinct CDR3 sequences, with roughly 4.5% as singletons. Described time point: sample taken at primary tumor resection. This TCR was recovered from a male donor with early-stage non-small cell lung cancer. Sequencing used PBMCs, obtained at surgery.

CDR3 residues: CAISRTTTDTQYF. CDR3 coding DNA: TGTGCCATCAGCCGGACTACGACAGATACGCAGTATTTT. The chain combines TRBV10-3 with TRBJ2-3; a possible D gene is TRBD2 (6 bases). Trimming stripped 6 bases from V and 3 bases from J, with 10 bases between. Germline V gene lookup returns CDR1 ENHRY and CDR2 SYGVKD. The CDR3 spans 13 residues.